One sample yielded the 28 T cell receptor beta chains listed below, sequenced in a study of molecular identifiers for immune sequencing clone quantification. A single record per CDR3 protein comes from TCRdb applying MiXCR to the PCR reads. The sample carries just under 650,000 distinct CDR3 sequences, about 20% recorded once. The sample taken for sequencing was naive CD8+ T cells from blood, with Jurkat cell RNA spiked in. Sample subset: FACS-sorted CD8+CD4-CCR7+CD45RA+ naive T cells. The receptors here all came from a human donor in good health. Some libraries in this study had Jurkat cell RNA spiked in.

This clonotype was counted at least ten times. The rearrangement uses TRBV23-1 and TRBJ1-4; D is uncertain. TRBV23-1 is classed as an ORF, of uncertain function. Trimming pared 8 bases from V and 7 bases from J, leaving 14 bases between. This CDR3 comprises 13 residues. The CDR3 DNA reads as TGCGCCAGCGGACGATGGTTAGGTGAAAAACTGTTTTTT. This encodes CASGRWLGEKLFF.

Many counts were recorded for this clonotype. The rearrangement links TRBV23-1 to TRBJ1-6, with 7 bases aligning to TRBD1. TRBV23-1 is annotated as an ORF whose role is uncertain. The CDR3 is made up of 14 amino acids. The V gene end was trimmed by 9 bases and the J gene end by 0 bases; junction bases not matched to a gene: 2. The CDR3 sequence is CARTGTSYNSPLHF. CDR3 coding DNA: TGCGCCAGGACAGGGACCTCCTATAATTCACCCCTCCACTTT.

Comments on this clonotype: A much larger clone differs from this one at a single base, so this may be a read error. This chain connects TRBV4-3 to TRBJ1-6; D is unresolved. The CDR3 contains 16 residues. Germline V gives CDR1 LGHNA, CDR2 YSLEER. DNA of the CDR3: TGCGCCAGCAGCCAAGATCGAAGTTCCGGGTATTCACTCCTCCACTTT. Encoded protein: CASSQDRSSGYSLLHF.

This clonotype appeared many times. This chain links TRBV14 with TRBJ2-7, with D tentatively TRBD2 (5 bases). Germline V gives CDR1 SGHDN, CDR2 FVKESK. The germline V and J ends were trimmed by 5 bases and 4 bases, with 18 bases remaining between them. This CDR3 has 15 amino acids. The DNA for the CDR3 is TGTGCCAGCAGCTCCTCCGGGAACGTATGGTACGAGCAGTACTTC. It specifies CASSSSGNVWYEQYF.

This clonotype was seen at least ten times. The V call is TRBV27, the J call TRBJ2-6; D ambiguous. This CDR3 has 16 amino acids. Germline V gives CDR1 MNHEY, CDR2 SMNVEV (reference sequence). Trimming pared 5 bases from V and 0 bases from J, leaving 11 bases between. This CDR3 is CASSPRPYSGANVLTF. CDR3 sequence (DNA): TGTGCCAGCAGTCCCCGCCCATACTCTGGGGCCAACGTCCTGACTTTC.

Many counts were recorded for this clonotype. The V gene is TRBV20-1, the J gene TRBJ2-3, with a tentative D call TRBD1 (7 bases). With 6 bases removed from V and 0 bases from J, the gap between germline ends came to 19 bases. Germline V gives CDR1 DFQATT, CDR2 SNEGSKA (reference sequence). The CDR3 covers 16 residues. The CDR3 region is CSAQGGLGGSTDTQYF. The CDR3 coding sequence is TGCAGTGCCCAGGGGGGCCTAGGCGGGAGCACAGATACGCAGTATTTT.

The sample holds many counts of this clonotype. The rearrangement links TRBV4-1 to TRBJ2-7, with D perhaps matching TRBD1 or TRBD2 (5 bases each). The V gene's germline CDR1 is MGHRA and CDR2 YSYEKL. V lost 0 bases and J lost 3, with 12 bases in between. There are 15 residues in the CDR3. CDR3 coding DNA: TGCGCCAGCAGCCAAGATCACGGGACCTACTACGAGCAGTACTTC. This sequence encodes CASSQDHGTYYEQYF.

Turning to this clonotype: The junction shows a germline mismatch at one end, possibly a read error. V usage is TRBV20-1 and J usage is TRBJ2-1; possible D gene TRBD1, 5 bases. Germline V gives CDR1 DFQATT, CDR2 SNEGSKA (reference sequence). This CDR3 comprises 16 residues. Here the CDR3 DNA reads TGCAGTGCCACACACCACTTGGAGACAGAAGACAATGTGCAGTTCTTC. As protein: CSATHHLETEDNVQFF.

This clonotype was observed at least ten times. The chain combines TRBV20-1 with TRBJ2-7; TRBD1 matches 11 bases. CDR3 size: 13 residues. Losses at the gene ends were 6 bases for V and 2 bases for J; bases not matched to a gene: 3. The germline gives CDR1 DFQATT, CDR2 SNEGSKA (reference sequence). CDR3 coding DNA: TGCAGTGCCGGGACAGGGGGGCCCTACGAGCAGTACTTC. This codes for CSAGTGGPYEQYF.

The sample holds many counts of this clonotype. The gene calls are TRBV28 and TRBJ2-3; no reliable D call. Per the germline V gene, CDR1 is MDHEN and CDR2 is SYDVKM. This CDR3 has 14 residues. Trimming removed 6 bases from V and 4 bases from J, with 14 bases in between. The CDR3 coding sequence is TGTGCCAGCAGCGTGGACCCGGAGCCAGATACGCAGTATTTT. Its translation: CASSVDPEPDTQYF.

This clonotype was seen only a few times. The genes are TRBV7-9 and TRBJ2-7; TRBD1 agrees at 10 bases. This CDR3 region has 15 residues. In germline, CDR1 is SEHNR, CDR2 FQNEAQ (reference sequence). Unmatched junction bases numbered 8, after V lost 2 bases and J lost 7 bases. This CDR3 is CASSLLGQGSGEQYF. In nucleotides, the CDR3 is TGTGCCAGCAGCTTACTGGGACAGGGGTCGGGAGAGCAGTACTTC.

In the case of this clonotype: It may be a read error: a sequence one base away is much more abundant. The J gene is TRBJ2-1, the V gene TRBV11-3, with 10 bases matching TRBD2. This CDR3 region has 12 residues. Germline values: CDR1 SGHNT, CDR2 YENEEA. The DNA of the CDR3 is TGTGCCAGCAGCTCTAGCGGGAGTGAGCAGCTCTTC. Translating it yields CASSSSGSEQLF.

The chain uses TRBV12-3 or TRBV12-4 and TRBJ2-1; D is unclear. V lost 2 bases and J 1 base, leaving 12 bases between the germline ends. CDR3 length equals 16 residues. The chain's CDR3 is CASSLTDLQSYNEQFF. The CDR3 region has the DNA TGTGCCAGCAGTTTAACCGACTTGCAATCCTACAATGAGCAGTTCTTC.

This clonotype appeared many times. This chain links TRBV15 with TRBJ1-5; TRBD1 aligns across 7 bases. Trimming removed 3 bases from V and 6 bases from J; junction bases left unmatched: 11. The CDR3 sequence is 16 residues long. Germline values: CDR1 LNHNV, CDR2 YYDKDF (reference sequence). The CDR3: CATSSPRDREGQPQHF. DNA of the CDR3: TGTGCCACCAGCAGCCCCCGAGACAGGGAGGGTCAGCCCCAGCATTTT.

This clonotype was found a few times. V usage is TRBV9 and J usage is TRBJ2-3; 10 bases align to TRBD2. The CDR3 loop spans 18 amino acids. Germline values: CDR1 SGDLS, CDR2 YYNGEE. The J segment lost 2 bases and the V segment lost 0 bases, leaving 9 bases of the junction unmatched. In DNA, the CDR3 is TGTGCCAGCAGCGTAGGGCTAGCGGGAGTAAGGTCCACAGATACGCAGTATTTT. It encodes CASSVGLAGVRSTDTQYF. The full variable domain, its missing parts supplied by reference TRBV9 and TRBJ2-3, is DSGVTQTPKHLITATGQRVTLRCSPRSGDLSVYWYQQSLDQGLQFLIQYYNGEERAKGNILERFSAQQFPDLHSELNLSSLELGDSALYFCASSVGLAGVRSTDTQYFGPGTRLTVL.

DNA of the CDR3: TGTGCCAGCAGTGGTAATGGCTACACCTTC. It yields the protein CASSGNGYTF. The chain uses TRBV6-1 and TRBJ1-2, with no clear D. CDR3 size: 10 residues. V was clipped by 4 bases and J by 6 bases, with 3 bases between them. Germline assignment: CDR1 MNHNS and CDR2 SASEGT.

In the case of this clonotype: A read error is possible here, since a much larger clone lies one base away. The rearrangement uses TRBV30 and TRBJ1-3; D unresolved. Trimming took off 1 base at V and 0 bases at J, with 10 bases between the two ends. This CDR3 is built from 15 residues. CDR1 is GTSNPN and CDR2 is SVGIG in the germline V gene (reference sequence). The CDR3 DNA is TGTGCCTGGAGTGAGGGCGCAGGCTCTGGAAACACCATATATTTT. Amino acids: CAWSEGAGSGNTIYF. Drawing the rest from reference TRBV30 and TRBJ1-3, the complete variable domain is SQTIHQWPATLVQPVGSPLSLECTVEGTSNPNLYWYRQAAGRGLQLLFYSVGIGQISSEVPQNLSASRPQDRQFILSSKKLLLSDSGFYLCAWSEGAGSGNTIYFGEGSWLTVV.

This clonotype was seen ten or more times. J is TRBJ2-1 and V is TRBV11-2, with 9 bases matching TRBD2. Losses at the gene ends were 3 bases for V and 5 bases for J; bases not matched to a gene: 2. Germline CDR1 is SGHAT and CDR2 is FQNNGV. This CDR3 is 14 amino acids long. The CDR3 coding sequence is TGTGCCAGCAGCTTGACTAGCGGTGACAATGAGCAGTTCTTC. This gives the protein CASSLTSGDNEQFF.

The chain recombines TRBV5-1 with TRBJ2-6; D is uncertain. The CDR3 has 12 residues. Per the germline V gene, CDR1 is SGHRS and CDR2 is YFSETQ. Trimming removed 7 bases from V and 4 bases from J, with 6 bases in between. In DNA form, the CDR3 reads TGCGCCAGCGCCCGGGGGGCCAACGTCCTGACTTTC. It specifies CASARGANVLTF.

In its sample, this clonotype was seen many times. The V call is TRBV7-3, the J call TRBJ2-7; 9 bases line up with TRBD1. Unmatched junction bases numbered 7, after V lost 5 bases and J lost 5 bases. Looked up from germline, CDR1 is SGHTA and CDR2 is FQGTGA. CDR3 length equals 14 residues. The CDR3 here is CASSRTGGLDEQYF. CDR3 in DNA: TGTGCCAGCAGCCGAACAGGGGGCTTGGACGAGCAGTACTTC.

Details on this clonotype: A much more abundant neighbour one base away suggests this may be a read error. J is TRBJ1-2 and V is TRBV16; a weak D match, TRBD1 (6 bases). The germline CDR1 and CDR2 sequences are KGHSY and FQNENV. This CDR3 has 15 amino acids. Trimming left V 6 bases short and J 8 bases short, with 22 bases between. The CDR3 DNA reads as TGTGCCAGCAGTCCCGCCGGGACAACACCCTGGGGCTACACCTTC. As protein: CASSPAGTTPWGYTF.

This clonotype has ten or more counts. This chain links TRBV7-2 with TRBJ1-3; possible D gene TRBD1, 6 bases. The CDR3 has 16 amino acids. From germline, CDR1 is SGHTA and CDR2 FQGNSA. V lost 8 bases and J lost 0, with 17 bases in between. CDR3 in amino acids: CASESLGGVSGNTIYF. The CDR3 nucleotides read TGTGCCAGCGAGTCGTTAGGGGGGGTCTCTGGAAACACCATATATTTT. Full variable domain (remainder filled in from reference TRBV7-2 and TRBJ1-3): GAGVSQSPSNKVTEKGKDVELRCDPISGHTALYWYRQSLGQGLEFLIYFQGNSAPDKSGLPSDRFSAERTGGSVSTLTIQRTQQEDSAVYLCASESLGGVSGNTIYFGEGSWLTVV.

The sample holds a few counts of this clonotype. Germline is not matched at one junction end, which may reflect a read error. The chain recombines TRBV5-3 with TRBJ1-2; no clear D. TRBV5-3 is an ORF; its function is uncertain. The CDR3 consists of 11 residues. The CDR3, as DNA: TGTGCCAGCAGCTGGGCAGGAGGCTACACCTTC. Translation: CASSWAGGYTF.

In its sample, this clonotype was seen many times. This chain links TRBV7-2 with TRBJ2-7; 8 nucleotides line up with TRBD1. CDR1 and CDR2 from the germline V gene are SGHTA and FQGNSA. V lost 4 bases to trimming and J lost 5 bases; unmatched junction nucleotides: 10. The CDR3 has 15 amino acids. The CDR3 loop reads CASSSEQGVTHEQYF. In nucleotides, the CDR3 is TGTGCCAGCAGCTCAGAACAGGGGGTGACCCACGAGCAGTACTTC. Complete variable domain (other parts from reference TRBV7-2 and TRBJ2-7): GAGVSQSPSNKVTEKGKDVELRCDPISGHTALYWYRQSLGQGLEFLIYFQGNSAPDKSGLPSDRFSAERTGGSVSTLTIQRTQQEDSAVYLCASSSEQGVTHEQYFGPGTRLTVT.

With respect to this clonotype: Without the conserved terminal phenylalanine or tryptophan, this CDR3 likely stems from a read error. The chain is built from TRBV5-1 and TRBJ2-7, with D possibly TRBD1 on 6 matching bases. V was pared by 3 bases and J by 3 bases, with 13 bases between. The CDR3 contains 14 residues. From germline, CDR1 is SGHRS and CDR2 YFSETQ. The CDR3 DNA sequence: TGCGCCAGCAGCTGGGGCAGGGGCGACTACGAGCAGTACTCC. It specifies CASSWGRGDYEQYS.

The sample holds many counts of this clonotype. This chain joins TRBV28 and TRBJ2-3, with 9 bases fitting TRBD1. V was pared by 4 bases and J by 2 bases, with 4 bases of the junction left unmatched. Germline values: CDR1 MDHEN, CDR2 SYDVKM. The length of the CDR3 is 15 residues. The CDR3 DNA sequence: TGTGCCAGCAGTTCTGGACAGGGGACCACAGATACGCAGTATTTT. Translating gives CASSSGQGTTDTQYF.

There are many counts of this clonotype. The V call is TRBV6-2 or TRBV6-3, the J call TRBJ2-7; D is perhaps TRBD2 (5 bases). From germline, CDR1 is MNHEY and CDR2 SVGEGT. V was shortened by 2 bases and J by 10 bases, with 21 bases between the two germline ends. CDR3 length: 15 residues. This CDR3 is CASSYASDSLSSQYF. CDR3 sequence (DNA): TGTGCCAGCAGTTACGCCTCGGACTCCCTTTCAAGTCAGTACTTC.

This clonotype has ten or more counts. The V call is TRBV6-1, the J call TRBJ2-7; D is uncertain. The CDR3 spans 14 residues. Germline CDR1 reads MNHNS; CDR2 reads SASEGT. V was clipped by 1 base and J by 3 bases, with 10 bases between them. CDR3 amino acids: CASSEGSNFYEQYF. CDR3 nucleotides: TGTGCCAGCAGTGAAGGAAGTAATTTCTACGAGCAGTACTTC.